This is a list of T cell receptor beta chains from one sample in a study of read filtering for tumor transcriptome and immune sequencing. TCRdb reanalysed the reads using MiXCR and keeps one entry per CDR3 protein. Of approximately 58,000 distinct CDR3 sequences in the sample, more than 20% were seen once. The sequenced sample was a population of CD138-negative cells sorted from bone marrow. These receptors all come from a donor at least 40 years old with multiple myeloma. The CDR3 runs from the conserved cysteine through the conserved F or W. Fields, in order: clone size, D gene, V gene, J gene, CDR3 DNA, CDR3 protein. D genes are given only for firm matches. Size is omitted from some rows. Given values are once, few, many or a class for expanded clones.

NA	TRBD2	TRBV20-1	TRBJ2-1	TGCAGTGCTAGGGGGGAGGGCCCGGGCAATGAGCAGTTCTTC	CSARGEGPGNEQFF
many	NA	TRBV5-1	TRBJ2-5	TGCGCCAGCAGGCGCGGCCTCGGGTTCCAAGAGACCCAGTACTTC	CASRRGLGFQETQYF
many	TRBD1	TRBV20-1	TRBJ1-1	TGCAGTGCTAACCGGGACAGGGGGTTAACAACTGAAGCTTTCTTT	CSANRDRGLTTEAFF
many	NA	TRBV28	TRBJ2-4	TGTGCCAGCTGGGGTCAGTCGCTAGCCAAAAACATTCAGTACTTC	CASWGQSLAKNIQYF
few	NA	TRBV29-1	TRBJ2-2	TGCAGCATCAATCAGGGGGGAGGGAACACCGGGGAGCTGTTTTTT	CSINQGGGNTGELFF
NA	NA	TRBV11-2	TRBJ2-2	TGTGCCAGCAGCCTAGAGCAATTAAACACCGGGGAGCTGTTTTTT	CASSLEQLNTGELFF
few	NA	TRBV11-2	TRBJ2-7	TGTGCCAGCAGTCGTAGCGGCTACGAGCAGTACTTC	CASSRSGYEQYF
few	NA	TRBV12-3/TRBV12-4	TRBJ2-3	TGTGCCAGCAGTTTAGGGTCCCACCTCGATACGCAGTATTTT	CASSLGSHLDTQYF
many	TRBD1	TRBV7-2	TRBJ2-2	TGTGCCAGCAGCCCCGGACAGGGTAGCACCGGGGAGCTGTTTTTT	CASSPGQGSTGELFF
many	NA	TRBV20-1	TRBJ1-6	TGCAGTGCCCCCGGGGGCAGCTACTACTCCTATAATTCACCCCTCCACTTT	CSAPGGSYYSYNSPLHF
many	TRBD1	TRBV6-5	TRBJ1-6	TGTGCCAGCCGGGAGGGTAGACAGGGGCTTAATTCACCCCTCCACTTT	CASREGRQGLNSPLHF
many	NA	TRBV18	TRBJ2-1	TGTGCCAGCTCACCACCCATCAGCGCGGAACCATTTAACAATGAGCAGTTCTTC	CASSPPISAEPFNNEQFF
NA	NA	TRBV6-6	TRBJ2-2	TGTACCAGCAGTTCCGACAGGAACACCGGGGAGCTGTTTTTT	CTSSSDRNTGELFF
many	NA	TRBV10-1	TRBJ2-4	TGCGCCAGCCGACCGGCGGTAGCCAAAAACATTCAGTACTTC	CASRPAVAKNIQYF
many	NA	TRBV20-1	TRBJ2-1	TGCAGTGCTCACCACTCAAGTTTCAATGAGCAGTTCTTC	CSAHHSSFNEQFF
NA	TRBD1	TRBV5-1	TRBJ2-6	TGCGCCAGCAGCTACCAGGGGGCCGACTCTGGGGCCAACGTCCTGACTTTC	CASSYQGADSGANVLTF
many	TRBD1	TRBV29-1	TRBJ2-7	TGCAGCGTGGGAGGACAGGGAGGATACGAGCAGTACTTC	CSVGGQGGYEQYF
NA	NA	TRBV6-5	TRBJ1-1	TGTGCCAGCAGTCCCCGCACAGGGATACATCCCACTGAAGCTTTCTTT	CASSPRTGIHPTEAFF
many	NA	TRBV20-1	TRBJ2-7	TGCAGTGCTAGCGATTCCTACGAGCAGTACTTC	CSASDSYEQYF
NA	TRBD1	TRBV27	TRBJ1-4	TGTGCCAGCAGTTGGACAGGCGGAGGGGAAAAACTGTTTTTT	CASSWTGGGEKLFF
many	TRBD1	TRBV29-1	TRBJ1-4	TGCAGCGTCCTGGACAGGGGGCGTGAAAAACTGTTTTTT	CSVLDRGREKLFF
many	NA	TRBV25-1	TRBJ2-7	TGTGCCAGCAGTGAGGGCCCAATCAACGAGCAGTACTTC	CASSEGPINEQYF
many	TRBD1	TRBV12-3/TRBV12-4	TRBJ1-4	TGTGCCAGCAGTAGGGACAGTCGGGGGGAAAAACTGTTTTTT	CASSRDSRGEKLFF
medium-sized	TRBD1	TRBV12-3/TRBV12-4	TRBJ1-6	TGTGCCAGCAGGAGGGACAGCGTAAATTCACCCCTCCACTTT	CASRRDSVNSPLHF
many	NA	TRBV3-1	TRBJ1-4	TGTGCCAGCAGCCTTGGACAGTATGAAAAACTGTTTTTT	CASSLGQYEKLFF
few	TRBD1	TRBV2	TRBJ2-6	TGTGCCAGCAGTGAAGTTAGGGGGACAGGGGGCTCTGGGGCCAACGTCCTGACTTTC	CASSEVRGTGGSGANVLTF
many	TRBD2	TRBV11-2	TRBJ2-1	TGTGCCAGCAGACTAGCGGGAAAATACAATGAGCAGTTCTTC	CASRLAGKYNEQFF
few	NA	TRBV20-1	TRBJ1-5	TGCAGTGCTAAGGGGAGTAGCAATCAGCCCCAGCATTTT	CSAKGSSNQPQHF
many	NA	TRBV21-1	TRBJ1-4	TGTGCCAGCAGCAACCGGGACGGTGAAAAACTGTTTTTT	CASSNRDGEKLFF
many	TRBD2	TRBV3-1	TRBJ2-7	TGTGCCAGCAGCCAAGAGGGAGGGACCTACGAGCTGTACTTC	CASSQEGGTYELYF
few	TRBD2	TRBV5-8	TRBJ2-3	TGTGCCAGCAGCTTCCTACTAGCGGGGGGGGGCACAGATACGCAGTATTTT	CASSFLLAGGGTDTQYF
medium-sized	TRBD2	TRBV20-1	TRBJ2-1	TGCAGTCGTAGCGGGCAGACCTACAATGAGCAGTTCTTC	CSRSGQTYNEQFF
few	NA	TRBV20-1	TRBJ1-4	TGCAGTGCTAGAGATGGGCGGGACAACGACGGTGAACTGTTTTTT	CSARDGRDNDGELFF
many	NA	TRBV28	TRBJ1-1	TGTGCCAGCAGTTTACCCGGACAGATGGAAGCTTTCTTT	CASSLPGQMEAFF
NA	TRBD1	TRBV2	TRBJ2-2	TGTGCCAGCTCGGGCGCCACAGGGGGCGATCCGAACACCGGGGAGCTGTTTTTT	CASSGATGGDPNTGELFF
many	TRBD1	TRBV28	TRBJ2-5	TGTGCCAGCAGCCTCCCACAGGGGGGTTTGCAGACCCAGTACTTC	CASSLPQGGLQTQYF
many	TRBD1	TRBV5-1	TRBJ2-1	TGCGCCAGCAGCTCGGACAGGGGGGCCCGGTTCTTC	CASSSDRGARFF
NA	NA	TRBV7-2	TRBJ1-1	TGTGCCAGCAGCTTAGGCGGGGCGCGGAGAAGGACTGAAGCTTTCTTT	CASSLGGARRRTEAFF
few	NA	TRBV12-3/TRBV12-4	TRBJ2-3	TGTGCCAGCAGTTTAATTGTAAACAGGAGACACGCCACAGATACGCAGTATTTT	CASSLIVNRRHATDTQYF
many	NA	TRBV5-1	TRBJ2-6	TGCGCCAGCAGCTTGGAGGGGGGCAAAAAGGCCAACGTCCTGACTTTC	CASSLEGGKKANVLTF
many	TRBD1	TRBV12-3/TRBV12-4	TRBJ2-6	TGTGCCAGCACCGTAGGGGGCGGTGGGGCCAACGTCCTGACTTTC	CASTVGGGGANVLTF
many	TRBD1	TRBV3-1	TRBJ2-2	TGTGCCAGCAGCCAATATGAGGGGGCCTACACCGGGGAGCTGTTTTTT	CASSQYEGAYTGELFF
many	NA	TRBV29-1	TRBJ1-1	TGCAGCGCTAGCGGCATGAACACTGAAGCTTTCTTT	CSASGMNTEAFF
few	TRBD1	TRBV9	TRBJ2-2	TGTGCCAGCAGCGGACAAGACAGGGGGCGCGCCGGGGAGCTGTTTTTT	CASSGQDRGRAGELFF
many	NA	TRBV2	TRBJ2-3	TGTGCCAGCAGTGAAGCTAGACACACGCAGTATTTT	CASSEARHTQYF
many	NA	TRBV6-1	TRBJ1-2	TGTGCCAGCAGTGAATCAACAGTAGCTAACTATGGCTACACCTTC	CASSESTVANYGYTF
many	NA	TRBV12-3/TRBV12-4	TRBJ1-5	TGTGCCAGCAGTCCAACAAAGAATCAGCCCCAGCATTTT	CASSPTKNQPQHF
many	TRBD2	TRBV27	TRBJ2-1	TGTGCCAGCAGTTTGGGGACTAGCGGGTCTCTCTACAATGAGCAGTTCTTC	CASSLGTSGSLYNEQFF
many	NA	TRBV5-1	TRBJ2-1	TGCGCCAGCAGTTCTCCGACAGGCTCCCTTCAGCTCTCCTACAATGAGCAGTTCTTC	CASSSPTGSLQLSYNEQFF
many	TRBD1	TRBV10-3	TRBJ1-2	TGTGCCATCAGTACCGGGACAGCTTATGGCTACACCTTC	CAISTGTAYGYTF
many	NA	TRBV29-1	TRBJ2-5	TGCAGCGTTGTAGGGCAGGGGGGAATAGAGACCCAGTACTTC	CSVVGQGGIETQYF
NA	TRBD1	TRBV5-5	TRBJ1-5	TGTGCCAGCAGCTTGAACAGGGGATCCAATCAGCCCCATCATTTT	CASSLNRGSNQPHHF
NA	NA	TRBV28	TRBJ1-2	TGTGCCAGCAGTTTAAAATTGCGCTATGGCTACACCTTC	CASSLKLRYGYTF
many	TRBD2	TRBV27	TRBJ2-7	TGTGCCAGCAGTTTTGCGGGGGGGTTCGAGCAGTACTTC	CASSFAGGFEQYF
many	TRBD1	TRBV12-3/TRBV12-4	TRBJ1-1	TGTGCCAGCAGTCCTCGGACAGGGGGGAACACTGAAGCTTTCTTT	CASSPRTGGNTEAFF
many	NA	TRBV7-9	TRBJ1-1	TGTGCCAGCAGCTTAGGGGGGCGCGGTGAAGCTTTCTTT	CASSLGGRGEAFF
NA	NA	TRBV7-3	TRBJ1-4	TGTGCCAGCAGCTCAGATTTTGAGTATGAAAAACTGCTTTTC	CASSSDFEYEKLLF
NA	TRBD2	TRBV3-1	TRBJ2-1	TGTGCCAGCAGCCAAGAGGGGGGGTCCTACAATGAGCAGTTCTTC	CASSQEGGSYNEQFF
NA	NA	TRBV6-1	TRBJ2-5	TGTGCCAGCGGATGGACAGGAGGGGAAGAGACCCAGTACTTC	CASGWTGGEETQYF
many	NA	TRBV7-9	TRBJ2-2	TGTGCCAGCAGCAACGGCGCCGGTTCCGGGGAGCTGTTTTTT	CASSNGAGSGELFF